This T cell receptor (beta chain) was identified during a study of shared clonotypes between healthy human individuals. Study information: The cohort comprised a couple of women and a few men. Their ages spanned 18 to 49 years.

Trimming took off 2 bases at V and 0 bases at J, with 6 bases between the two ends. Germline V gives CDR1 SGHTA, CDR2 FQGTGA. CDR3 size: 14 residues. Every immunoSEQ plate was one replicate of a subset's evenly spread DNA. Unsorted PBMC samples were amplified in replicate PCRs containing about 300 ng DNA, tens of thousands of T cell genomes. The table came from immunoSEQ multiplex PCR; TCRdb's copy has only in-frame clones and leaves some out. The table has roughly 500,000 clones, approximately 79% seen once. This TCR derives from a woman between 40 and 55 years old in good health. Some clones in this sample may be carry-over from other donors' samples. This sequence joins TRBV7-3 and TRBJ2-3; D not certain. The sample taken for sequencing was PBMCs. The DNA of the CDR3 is TGTGCCAGCAGCTTAGGGGATAGCACAGATACGCAGTATTTT. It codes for CASSLGDSTDTQYF.